Each of the 21 T cell receptor beta chains below was sequenced from the same sample in a study of Ad26.COV2.S vaccination and SARS-CoV-2 variants. The treatment was: 15 to 20 received Ad26.COV2.S at low or high dose, single or two shots; about 5 received placebo; per-sample allocation not given. Sampling took place 63 days after the first vaccine or placebo injection. Clones were read by immunoSEQ multiplex PCR, and TCRdb kept only the in-frame ones, dropping some. The data contain 300,000 to 400,000 clones, 85% of them singletons. Source: peripheral blood, taken in a trial of Ad26.COV2.S vaccine versus placebo. The source of these receptors is a person aged 18-65 years who received the Ad26.COV2.S COVID-19 vaccine or a placebo.

V is TRBV7-9 and J is TRBJ1-2; TRBD1 aligns across 10 bases. CDR3 size: 14 residues. Looked up from germline, CDR1 is SEHNR and CDR2 is FQNEAQ (reference sequence). The junction had 7 bases not matched to a gene; V was cut back by 6 bases and J by 6 bases. CDR3 in amino acids: CASRSDRGLDGYTF. The CDR3 DNA sequence: TGTGCCAGCAGATCCGACAGGGGGCTGGATGGCTACACCTTC.

This chain links TRBV9 with TRBJ1-2; weak D call: TRBD1 (5 bases). Between the trimmed V and J ends, which lost 0 bases and 5 bases, there was a span of 20 bases. The CDR3 contains 17 residues. Looked up from germline, CDR1 is SGDLS and CDR2 is YYNGEE. The CDR3 here is CASSVEPGTGGKYGYTF. The DNA for the CDR3 is TGTGCCAGCAGCGTAGAGCCTGGGACTGGGGGAAAATATGGCTACACCTTC.

V usage is TRBV2 and J usage is TRBJ1-6; no clear D. CDR3 length: 18 residues. Germline V lookup: CDR1 SNHLY, CDR2 FYNNEI. The ends were cut back, 0 bases at V and 4 bases at J, with 16 bases in the middle. As DNA, the CDR3 is TGTGCCAGCAGTGAAGCAGTCCGTAGACGGTGGTATAATTCACCCCTCCACTTT. This encodes CASSEAVRRRWYNSPLHF.

The chain recombines TRBV5-5 with TRBJ2-1; 12 positions agree with TRBD2. Trimming removed 2 bases from V and 8 bases from J; junction bases left unmatched: 14. The CDR3 extends over 18 amino acids. Per germline, CDR1 SGHKS and CDR2 YYEKEE (reference sequence). CDR3 bases: TGTGCCAGCAGCTTATCTAGCGGGGGGGCCACGCTTTCCCATGAGCAGTTCTTC. As protein: CASSLSSGGATLSHEQFF.

V and J are TRBV25-1 and TRBJ1-5; D is undetermined. V dropped 3 bases and J dropped 2 bases, with 8 bases sitting between them. CDR1 and CDR2 from the germline V gene are MGHDK and SYGVNS. CDR3 length: 14 amino acids. CDR3 coding DNA: TGTGCCAGCAGTGATGTGGGAGGCAATCAGCCCCAGCATTTT. This sequence encodes CASSDVGGNQPQHF. Combining the CDR3 with reference TRBV25-1 and TRBJ1-5 gives the whole variable domain EADIYQTPRYLVIGTGKKITLECSQTMGHDKMYWYQQDPGMELHLIHYSYGVNSTEKGDLSSESTVSRIRTEHFPLTLESARPSHTSQYLCASSDVGGNQPQHFGDGTRLSIL.

The chain has TRBV7-2 and TRBJ2-7; D is perhaps TRBD1 (5 bases). Germline-derived CDR1 and CDR2 are SGHTA and FQGNSA. The CDR3 is made up of 13 amino acids. Trimming took 1 base from V and 3 from J, leaving 7 bases between them. The chain's CDR3 is CASSLGDSYEQYF. The CDR3 nucleotides are TGTGCCAGCAGCTTAGGAGACAGCTACGAGCAGTACTTC.

The rearrangement joins TRBV18 to TRBJ1-5; D may be TRBD1 (5 bases). CDR1 and CDR2 (germline): KGHSH, LQKENI. Trimming took 1 base from V and 1 from J, leaving 11 bases between them. This CDR3 spans 16 amino acids. CDR3 DNA: TGTGCCAGCTCACCACAGGGGTCTACGAGCAATCAGCCCCAGCATTTT. Translation: CASSPQGSTSNQPQHF.

The V call is TRBV5-1, the J call TRBJ1-3; TRBD1 aligns across 7 bases. After removal of 4 bases from V and 5 bases from J, the junction contained 6 bases not matched to a gene. Germline CDR1 SGHRS, CDR2 YFSETQ. The CDR3 spans 14 residues. As DNA, the CDR3 is TGCGCCAGCAGCCGTGACAGGGAGCGAAACACCATATATTTT. Amino acids: CASSRDRERNTIYF.

V is TRBV4-1 and J is TRBJ1-4; TRBD1 aligns across 7 bases. The CDR3 has 15 residues. CDR1 and CDR2 (germline): MGHRA, YSYEKL. The V gene end was trimmed by 3 bases and the J gene end by 7 bases; junction bases not matched to a gene: 8. The DNA of the CDR3 is TGCGCCAGCAGCCAGACAGGGACCGGTCGTGAAAAACTGTTTTTT. Translated, it gives CASSQTGTGREKLFF.

The chain has TRBV6-5 and TRBJ1-3; weak D call: TRBD1 (5 bases). V lost 6 bases and J 4 bases, leaving 16 bases between the germline ends. Germline-derived CDR1 and CDR2 are MNHEY and SVGAGI. The CDR3 runs 15 residues. The CDR3 region has the DNA TGTGCCAGCAGCCCGGGACGGGGATTGGGAAACACCATATATTTT. It is translated as CASSPGRGLGNTIYF.

About this clone itself: This same CDR3 is encoded by further DNA sequences in the sample. V usage is TRBV5-5 and J usage is TRBJ2-5, with 7 bases lining up with TRBD1. V was clipped by 7 bases and J by 3 bases; unmatched bases: 3. The CDR3 sequence is 12 residues long. CDR1 and CDR2 (germline): SGHKS, YYEKEE (reference sequence). Written as DNA, the CDR3 is TGTGCCAGCGGGACAGCTAAAGAGACCCAGTACTTC. Its protein is CASGTAKETQYF. Complete variable domain (other parts from reference TRBV5-5 and TRBJ2-5): DAGVTQSPTHLIKTRGQQVTLRCSPISGHKSVSWYQQVLGQGPQFIFQYYEKEERGRGNFPDRFSARQFPNYSSELNVNALLLGDSALYLCASGTAKETQYFGPGTRLLVL.

The J gene is TRBJ2-7, the V gene TRBV6-2 or TRBV6-3; D remains ambiguous. Looked up from germline, CDR1 is MNHEY and CDR2 is SVGEGT. V was shortened by 0 bases and J by 2 bases, with 11 bases between the two germline ends. CDR3 length equals 15 residues. Written as DNA, the CDR3 is TGTGCCAGCAGTTACTCGAGGACGTCGACCTACGAGCAGTACTTC. Translating it yields CASSYSRTSTYEQYF.

The chain combines TRBV9 with TRBJ2-7, with D tentatively TRBD1 (6 bases). The CDR3 is 15 amino acids. The germline gives CDR1 SGDLS, CDR2 YYNGEE. V dropped 4 bases and J dropped 3 bases, with 17 bases sitting between them. The CDR3 DNA reads as TGTGCCAGCAGCCCACTCGCAGGGGCCTTCTACGAGCAGTACTTC. It encodes CASSPLAGAFYEQYF.

This clone was found a few times. The chain couples TRBV27 to TRBJ2-2; D gene uncertain. Germline V CDR1 and CDR2: MNHEY, SMNVEV (reference sequence). This CDR3 comprises 14 residues. The V end lost 2 bases, the J end lost 6 bases, and 10 bases lay between the germline ends. CDR3 protein: CASSLKIRAGELFF. DNA of the CDR3: TGTGCCAGCAGTTTAAAGATCCGGGCCGGGGAGCTGTTTTTT.

Only one count was recorded for this clone. The genes are TRBV7-2 and TRBJ1-2, with D maybe TRBD1 (5 bases). Trimming left V 0 bases short and J 4 bases short, with 6 bases between. Germline V gives CDR1 SGHTA, CDR2 FQGNSA. This CDR3 is 13 amino acids long. As DNA, the CDR3 is TGTGCCAGCAGCTTAGCGAGGGGCTATGGCTACACCTTC. Amino acids: CASSLARGYGYTF. The whole variable domain, remainder taken from reference TRBV7-2 and TRBJ1-2, is GAGVSQSPSNKVTEKGKDVELRCDPISGHTALYWYRQSLGQGLEFLIYFQGNSAPDKSGLPSDRFSAERTGGSVSTLTIQRTQQEDSAVYLCASSLARGYGYTFGSGTRLTVV.

This CDR3 reads CASSRGTGELFF. CDR3 nucleotides: TGTGCCAGCAGTCGGGGGACCGGGGAGCTGTTTTTT. The chain carries TRBV28 and TRBJ2-2; D is perhaps TRBD2 (6 bases). The germline V gene encodes CDR1 MDHEN and CDR2 SYDVKM. The CDR3 covers 12 residues. V lost 5 bases to trimming and J lost 5 bases, with 6 bases between them.

The V gene is TRBV6-5, the J gene TRBJ1-1; 9 nucleotides agree with TRBD1. The CDR3 length is 14 residues. The junction had 5 bases not matched to a gene; V was cut back by 6 bases and J by 3 bases. Germline CDR1 is MNHEY and CDR2 is SVGAGI. The CDR3 protein is CASRPGQGYTEAFF. CDR3 bases: TGTGCCAGCAGACCGGGACAGGGTTACACTGAAGCTTTCTTT.

This rearrangement joins TRBV23-1 to TRBJ1-2, with 9 bases aligning to TRBD1. TRBV23-1 has ORF status, its function being uncertain. This CDR3 region has 15 residues. The trim removed 6 bases at V and 3 bases at J, leaving 8 bases unmatched. The CDR3 sequence: CASRRGTGRYYGYTF. The CDR3 DNA sequence: TGCGCCAGCAGGCGGGGGACAGGGCGGTACTATGGCTACACCTTC.

The chain combines TRBV5-4 with TRBJ1-1; D is possibly TRBD1 (5 bases). Trimming cost V 0 bases and J 0 bases, with 9 bases left between them. The CDR3 extends over 15 amino acids. CDR1 SGHNT and CDR2 YYREEE come from the germline V gene (reference sequence). The CDR3 coding sequence is TGTGCCAGCAGCTTGGATTCGGGGCTGAACACTGAAGCTTTCTTT. Translated, it gives CASSLDSGLNTEAFF.

For the CDR3, the DNA is TGTGCCAGCAGCTTAGTGGGGGACCTTCGGTCCTACGAGCAGTACTTC. Amino acid sequence: CASSLVGDLRSYEQYF. V is TRBV11-2 and J is TRBJ2-7, with D perhaps assigned TRBD1 or TRBD2 (5 bases each). Trimming took 1 base from V and 1 from J, leaving 14 bases between them. The CDR3 spans 16 residues. Germline assignment: CDR1 SGHAT and CDR2 FQNNGV.

In this sample, this clone turned up a few times. The V call is TRBV9, the J call TRBJ2-2; 7 bases are shared with TRBD2. CDR1 and CDR2 from the germline V gene are SGDLS and YYNGEE. The CDR3 is 14 amino acids. V lost 4 bases to trimming and J lost 8 bases; unmatched junction nucleotides: 8. CDR3 in amino acids: CASSLRGREGELFF. CDR3 in DNA: TGTGCCAGCAGCCTCCGGGGGAGGGAAGGGGAGCTGTTTTTT.